This TCR beta chain was captured in a study of blood T cell repertoires in COVID-19. This clone showed up just once. Here immunoSEQ multiplex PCR was the method, and the copy in TCRdb shows in-frame clones only, minus some. The data contain about 170,000 clones, around 82% of them singletons. The CDR3 contains 16 residues. After removal of 5 bases from V and 3 bases from J, the junction contained 11 bases not matched to a gene. Germline V gene data show CDR1 as SGHNT and CDR2 as YYREEE (reference sequence). The clonotype was recovered from a woman aged 40-49 years with COVID-19, enrolled during active disease. V is TRBV5-4 and J is TRBJ2-1, with 7 nucleotides matching TRBD1. The sequencing sample was made of peripheral blood. The DNA of the CDR3 is TGTGCCAGCAGGGTGAGGACAGGCGTTGACTACAATGAGCAGTTCTTC. Translation: CASRVRTGVDYNEQFF.